This T cell receptor (beta chain) originates from a study of response to subunit inactivated influenza vaccine. TCRdb processed the RT-PCR reads anew with MiXCR; each CDR3 protein has one entry. The table has some 570,000 distinct CDR3 sequences, about 11% seen once. The CDR3 has 14 residues. Germline CDR1 and CDR2: DFQATT and SNEGSKA (reference sequence). V dropped 3 bases and J dropped 10 bases, with 19 bases sitting between them. These same records also appear under a second study, on T cells expressing NK-cell markers. This second study notes: UMIs accompanied the 5'RACE template switching by which TCR beta cDNA was made. The authors sequenced eight donors, of whom seven were HCMV-seropositive and one was seronegative. The CD3+CD56-NKG2C+ fraction was also led by these clonotypes in a few donors.

The source of this sequence is a man aged 50 or older who received an inactivated influenza vaccine. The sample consisted of PBMCs from blood, taken on the day of vaccination. The chain carries TRBV20-1 and TRBJ2-1, with unresolved D. The CDR3 bases are TGCAGTGCTAGCCGACCGCGTGGGGTCCAGGAGCAGTTCTTC. Translated: CSASRPRGVQEQFF.